This TCR beta chain was obtained from a study of response to subunit inactivated influenza vaccine. CDR1 is MNHEY and CDR2 is SVGAGI in the germline V gene. This CDR3 has 16 amino acids. V was pared by 3 bases and J by 5 bases, with 8 bases of the junction left unmatched. This clonotype was seen a handful of times. Its target is not known. TCRdb analysed the RT-PCR reads with MiXCR anew, one entry per CDR3 protein. The sample lists about 570,000 distinct CDR3 sequences; about 12% were seen once. Whole-study findings and limits: Authors suggested each seasonal influenza vaccination recruits few new T cells.

The rearrangement joins TRBV6-5 to TRBJ2-2; 8 bases align to TRBD1. This clonotype was sampled from a man between 50 and 59 years old who received an inactivated influenza vaccine. The sequences come from PBMCs from blood, collected on the day of vaccination. Written as DNA, the CDR3 is TGTGCCAGCAGTTATGGTAGGACAGGGCCGACCGGGGAGCTGTTTTTT. It is translated as CASSYGRTGPTGELFF.